The rows below give T cell receptor beta chains drawn from one sample of a study of control samples from healthy donors and cancer patients. Method: immunoSEQ multiplex PCR; TCRdb's copy keeps in-frame clones and lacks some. Seen here are around 55,000 clones, about 92% observed once, and the top ten hold 1.6%. The sequenced material came from PBMCs. Receptors were obtained from a man aged 35 to 55 with colorectal cancer. Each CDR3 is given with its conserved first and last residue. Each record gives: J gene, V gene, D gene, clone size, CDR3 protein, CDR3 DNA. A D gene is named only where the DNA matches it firmly. Only part of the rows carry a size: once, few, many, or a class if the clone is expanded.

TRBJ1-1,TRBV5-4,-,-,CASSRRLGGPNTEAFF,TGTGCCAGCAGCCGAAGGTTGGGGGGACCGAACACTGAAGCTTTCTTT
TRBJ1-5,TRBV6-2/TRBV6-3,-,-,CASSRTSRGQPQHF,TGTGCCAGCAGTCGGACATCCCGCGGTCAGCCCCAGCATTTT
TRBJ2-3,TRBV6-5,TRBD1,-,CASSYSYRGTDTQYF,TGTGCCAGCAGTTACAGTTACAGGGGGACAGATACGCAGTATTTT
TRBJ2-7,TRBV28,-,-,CASSIAQQGSYEQYF,TGTGCCAGCAGTATCGCCCAACAAGGGTCATACGAGCAGTACTTC
TRBJ2-7,TRBV28,TRBD2,-,CASLIAGADEQYF,TGTGCCAGCCTAATCGCGGGAGCGGATGAGCAGTACTTC
TRBJ2-5,TRBV24-1,-,-,CATSDLQETQYF,TGTGCCACCAGTGATTTACAAGAGACCCAGTACTTC
TRBJ2-6,TRBV15,-,-,CATSFRLTSSGANVLTF,TGTGCCACCAGCTTCCGACTGACGAGCTCTGGGGCCAACGTCCTGACTTTC
TRBJ1-3,TRBV2,TRBD1,-,CASSHDRERSGNTIYF,TGTGCCAGCAGTCATGACAGGGAAAGGTCTGGAAACACCATATATTTT
TRBJ2-1,TRBV6-6,TRBD2,-,CASSYSGETNYNEQFF,TGTGCCAGCAGTTATAGCGGGGAGACTAACTACAATGAGCAGTTCTTC
TRBJ2-7,TRBV25-1,-,-,CASRVGNEQYF,TGTGCCAGCAGGGTAGGAAACGAGCAGTACTTC
TRBJ1-5,TRBV7-8,-,-,CASSWGRPGSNQPQHF,TGTGCCAGCAGCTGGGGGCGCCCGGGCAGCAATCAGCCCCAGCATTTT
TRBJ2-7,TRBV27,-,-,CASSVHQSYEQYF,TGTGCCAGCAGTGTTCATCAGAGCTACGAGCAGTACTTC
TRBJ2-1,TRBV9,TRBD2,once,CASSSAGGRDEQFF,TGTGCCAGCTCTTCCGCGGGGGGGCGAGATGAGCAGTTCTTC
TRBJ1-4,TRBV28,-,-,CASSLPGTFNEKLFF,TGTGCCAGCAGCTTACCCGGGACATTTAATGAAAAACTGTTTTTT
TRBJ1-1,TRBV19,-,-,CASSTLQVGGTEAFF,TGTGCCAGTAGTACCTTACAGGTCGGGGGCACTGAAGCTTTCTTT
TRBJ1-2,TRBV6-4,-,once,CASSDSFSGGAGYGYTF,TGTGCCAGCAGTGACTCGTTTTCCGGGGGCGCAGGCTATGGCTACACCTTC
TRBJ2-1,TRBV14,TRBD1,-,CASSQETGGRQFF,TGTGCCAGCAGCCAAGAGACAGGGGGCCGGCAGTTCTTC
TRBJ2-1,TRBV7-9,TRBD2,-,CASSLLAGEYNEQFF,TGTGCCAGCAGCCTTCTAGCGGGAGAGTACAATGAGCAGTTCTTC
TRBJ1-2,TRBV19,-,-,CATKFFDYGYTF,TGTGCCACCAAATTCTTCGACTATGGCTACACCTTC
TRBJ1-1,TRBV4-1,-,-,CASSQEWRRGKGAFF,TGCGCCAGCAGCCAAGAATGGCGGCGGGGTAAAGGAGCTTTCTTT
TRBJ1-1,TRBV27,-,-,CASTLRGRAGTEAFF,TGTGCCAGCACCTTACGGGGTAGGGCGGGCACTGAAGCTTTCTTT
TRBJ2-1,TRBV10-2,TRBD2,-,CASSPRDYDYNEQFF,TGCGCCAGCAGTCCCCGGGACTATGACTACAATGAGCAGTTCTTC
TRBJ1-5,TRBV30,-,-,CAWSVGDNQPQHF,TGTGCCTGGAGTGTGGGCGACAATCAGCCCCAGCATTTT
TRBJ2-7,TRBV28,-,few,CASSHDRQYYEQYF,TGTGCCAGCAGTCATGACAGGCAGTACTACGAGCAGTACTTC
TRBJ2-2,TRBV7-9,TRBD1,-,CASSSGQGNTGELFF,TGTGCCAGCAGCTCGGGACAGGGGAACACCGGGGAGCTGTTTTTT
TRBJ2-7,TRBV11-2,TRBD2,-,CASSRGGQTYEQYF,TGTGCCAGCAGCCGGGGGGGGCAGACCTACGAGCAGTACTTC
TRBJ2-3,TRBV11-2,-,-,CASSLEKGGTQYF,TGTGCCAGCAGCTTAGAAAAAGGGGGAACGCAGTATTTT
TRBJ1-2,TRBV30,-,-,CAWSVWGPSGYTF,TGTGCCTGGAGTGTATGGGGGCCCTCTGGCTACACCTTC
TRBJ1-2,TRBV2,-,-,CASTEGFDGYTF,TGTGCCAGCACGGAGGGGTTCGATGGCTACACCTTC
TRBJ2-7,TRBV7-9,-,-,CASSLTTTYEQYF,TGTGCCAGCAGCTTAACAACTACCTACGAGCAGTACTTC
TRBJ1-5,TRBV11-3,-,-,CASSLEGEGQPQHF,TGTGCCAGCAGCCTAGAAGGGGAGGGTCAGCCCCAGCATTTT
TRBJ2-1,TRBV5-1,-,-,CASSFLTGEGEQFF,TGCGCCAGCAGCTTCCTGACAGGGGAGGGTGAGCAGTTCTTC
TRBJ2-1,TRBV24-1,-,-,CATSDLPGTYNEQFF,TGTGCCACCAGTGATTTGCCTGGGACGTACAATGAGCAGTTCTTC
TRBJ2-5,TRBV15,TRBD1,-,CATTGAGGSETQYF,TGTGCCACCACCGGGGCAGGGGGATCGGAGACCCAGTACTTC
TRBJ2-5,TRBV7-9,-,-,CASSLVGGVETQYF,TGTGCCAGCAGCTTAGTGGGGGGAGTAGAGACCCAGTACTTC
TRBJ2-2,TRBV11-3,TRBD1,-,CASSLGAGGITGELFF,TGTGCCAGCAGCTTAGGCGCAGGGGGCATCACCGGGGAGCTGTTTTTT
TRBJ1-3,TRBV3-1/TRBV3-2,-,few,CASSQYYRRRVDSGNTIYF,TGTGCCAGCAGCCAATACTATCGACGGAGGGTTGACTCTGGAAACACCATATATTTT
TRBJ2-7,TRBV6-2/TRBV6-3,TRBD1,-,CASSYRGTGGYQIYEQYF,TGTGCCAGCAGTTACCGTGGTACAGGGGGCTACCAAATCTACGAGCAGTACTTC
TRBJ2-3,TRBV6-5,-,-,CASSLRAGRTDTQYF,TGTGCCAGCAGTCTCCGGGCCGGTCGCACAGATACGCAGTATTTT
TRBJ2-4,TRBV15,-,-,CATSRAGTIKNIQYF,TGTGCCACCAGCAGGGCCGGGACAATAAAAAACATTCAGTACTTC
TRBJ1-6,TRBV7-8,-,-,CASSLEGGRGHSPLHF,TGTGCCAGCAGCTTAGAGGGGGGGCGAGGGCATTCACCCCTCCACTTT
TRBJ1-1,TRBV6-5,-,-,CASSPRTATNTEAFF,TGTGCCAGCAGTCCTCGGACGGCCACGAACACTGAAGCTTTCTTT
TRBJ2-1,TRBV28,TRBD1,-,CASIDRGPYNEQFF,TGTGCCAGCATCGACAGGGGGCCCTACAATGAGCAGTTCTTC
TRBJ1-2,TRBV19,-,-,CASSIESGLYGYTF,TGTGCCAGTAGTATAGAATCAGGGCTCTATGGCTACACCTTC
TRBJ2-3,TRBV5-1,TRBD2,-,CASSLAGGSTDTQYF,TGCGCCAGCAGCTTAGCGGGAGGGAGCACAGATACACAGTATTTT
TRBJ2-1,TRBV7-6,-,once,CASSGGTGVLLFANEQFF,TGTGCCAGCAGCGGCGGGACGGGGGTTCTCCTATTTGCCAATGAGCAGTTCTTC
TRBJ1-1,TRBV19,-,-,CASSSLTEAFF,TGTGCCAGTAGTTCCCTGACTGAAGCTTTCTTT
TRBJ1-5,TRBV19,TRBD1,-,CASSPDGGTVIQPQHF,TGTGCCAGTAGTCCGGACGGGGGGACAGTGATTCAGCCCCAGCATTTT
TRBJ1-5,TRBV6-2/TRBV6-3,-,-,CASTPGEYSNQPQHF,TGTGCCAGCACCCCCGGGGAGTATAGCAATCAGCCCCAGCATTTT
TRBJ2-3,TRBV27,-,-,CASSFSDSRALGTQYF,TGTGCCAGCAGTTTCTCGGACTCTAGGGCCCTTGGTACGCAGTATTTT
TRBJ2-7,TRBV5-1,-,-,CASSESYEQYF,TGCGCCAGCAGCGAATCCTACGAGCAGTACTTC
TRBJ2-7,TRBV4-1,-,-,CASSLRASPYEQYF,TGCGCCAGCAGCCTCCGGGCCTCACCCTACGAGCAGTACTTC
TRBJ2-7,TRBV2,TRBD2,once,CASSTSGTYEQYF,TGTGCCAGCAGTACTAGCGGGACCTACGAGCAGTACTTC
TRBJ2-7,TRBV2,-,once,CASSDEAGSYEQYF,TGTGCCAGCAGTGATGAGGCGGGATCGTACGAGCAGTACTTC
TRBJ2-1,TRBV27,TRBD2,-,CASSFLGSGDNEQFF,TGTGCCAGCAGTTTTTTAGGCAGCGGGGACAATGAGCAGTTCTTC
TRBJ1-1,TRBV19,-,-,CASSMAPSGKGEAFF,TGTGCCAGTAGTATGGCCCCCTCAGGGAAGGGGGAGGCTTTCTTT
TRBJ2-7,TRBV7-8,TRBD1,-,CASSFGQGGYEQYF,TGTGCCAGCAGCTTCGGACAGGGGGGCTACGAGCAGTACTTC
TRBJ1-6,TRBV28,TRBD1,-,CASSPLFLSRGTDRGHLAQSPLHF,TGTGCCAGCAGTCCCCTTTTCCTAAGTAGAGGGACGGACAGGGGGCACCTGGCTCAATCACCCCTCCACTTT
TRBJ2-7,TRBV28,-,once,CASSLSGYEQYF,TGTGCCAGCAGTTTAAGCGGGTACGAGCAGTACTTC